This T cell receptor (beta chain) was captured in a study of blood T cell repertoires in COVID-19. Study summary: The United States, Italy and Spain provided the acute and convalescent COVID-19 samples.

Original analysis: It was from reference gene primer amplification that nucleated cell counts were estimated. Here immunoSEQ multiplex PCR was the method, and the copy in TCRdb shows in-frame clones only, minus some. D and trimming come from the DNA, and the V and J calls and clone size come from that table. This sample has 30,000 or so clones, with 85% found just once. V was clipped by 5 bases and J by 4 bases, with 12 bases between them. CDR3 length equals 14 residues. Germline CDR1 reads MDHEN; CDR2 reads SYDVKM. The sample consisted of peripheral blood. The V gene is TRBV28, the J gene TRBJ1-5, with D possibly TRBD1 on 6 matching bases. This clonotype was obtained from an elderly man with active COVID-19. The chain's CDR3 is CASSSGQLNQPQHF. The CDR3 coding sequence is TGTGCCAGCAGTAGCGGACAGCTTAATCAGCCCCAGCATTTT.